This TCR beta chain was found in a study of T cell repertoires in cytomegalovirus infection. Across the study: Indications of both CMV infection and matching HLA type were provided by public TCR beta signatures.

Study-wide findings and caveats: People with CMV and the relevant HLA were identified by cumulative public TCR beta family frequency.

Concerning this clonotype: Antigen specificity is unknown.

This CDR3 spans 14 amino acids. V lost 5 bases, J lost 2 bases, and 10 bases lay in between. Germline V gene lookup returns CDR1 LNHDA and CDR2 SQIVND (reference sequence). MiXCR, run by TCRdb on the reads, gives a single entry per CDR3 protein. The table shows approximately 990,000 distinct CDR3 sequences, with less than 40% occurring only once. The gene calls are TRBV19 and TRBJ1-5; D not resolved. Sequencing was performed on cultured CD8+ T cells from PBMCs, taken from culture after CMV antigen stimulation. The TCR sequence derives from a human donor in good health (CMV status not recorded). Some clones in this sample may be carry-over from other donors' samples. CDR3 bases: TGTGCCAGTAGTGGAATAGGGCGCAATCAGCCCCAGCATTTT. This translates into CASSGIGRNQPQHF.